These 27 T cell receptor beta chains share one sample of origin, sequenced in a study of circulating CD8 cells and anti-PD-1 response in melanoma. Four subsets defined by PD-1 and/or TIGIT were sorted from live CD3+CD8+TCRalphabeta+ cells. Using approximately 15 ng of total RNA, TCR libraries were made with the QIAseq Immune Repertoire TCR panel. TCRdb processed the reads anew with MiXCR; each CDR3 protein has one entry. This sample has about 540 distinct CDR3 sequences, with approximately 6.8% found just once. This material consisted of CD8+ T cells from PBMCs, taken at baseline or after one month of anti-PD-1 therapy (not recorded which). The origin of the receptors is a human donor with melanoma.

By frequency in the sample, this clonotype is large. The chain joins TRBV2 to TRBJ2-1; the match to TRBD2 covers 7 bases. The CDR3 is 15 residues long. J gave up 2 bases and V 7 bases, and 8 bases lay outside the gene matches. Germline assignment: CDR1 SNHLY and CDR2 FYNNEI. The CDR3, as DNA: TGTGCCAGCAATCCCCCTAGCGGAACCTACAATGAGCAGTTCTTC. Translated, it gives CASNPPSGTYNEQFF.

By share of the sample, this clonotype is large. CDR3 residues: CASRSGGDLDSGYTF. Here the CDR3 DNA reads TGCGCCAGCCGATCAGGGGGGGACCTCGATTCAGGCTACACCTTC. The chain combines TRBV10-2 with TRBJ1-2, with TRBD1 matching over 7 bases. Trimming cost V 8 bases and J 8 bases; bases outside gene matches: 17. The CDR3 sequence is 15 residues long. Germline CDR1 and CDR2: WSHSY and SAAADI.

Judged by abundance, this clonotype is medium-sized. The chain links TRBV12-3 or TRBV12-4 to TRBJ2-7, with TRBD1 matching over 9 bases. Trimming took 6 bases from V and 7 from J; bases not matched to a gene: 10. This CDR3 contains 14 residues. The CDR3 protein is CASSLTGGWWEQYF. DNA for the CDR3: TGTGCCAGCAGCTTGACAGGGGGTTGGTGGGAGCAGTACTTC.

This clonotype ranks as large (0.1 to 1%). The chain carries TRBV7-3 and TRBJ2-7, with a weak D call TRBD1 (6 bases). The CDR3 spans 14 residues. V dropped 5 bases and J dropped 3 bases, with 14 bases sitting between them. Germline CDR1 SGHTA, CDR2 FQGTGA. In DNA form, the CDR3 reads TGTGCCAGCAGCCAAGGGGGTGATGGCTACGAGCAGTACTTC. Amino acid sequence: CASSQGGDGYEQYF. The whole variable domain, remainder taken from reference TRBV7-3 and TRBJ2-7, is GAGVSQTPSNKVTEKGKYVELRCDPISGHTALYWYRQSLGQGPEFLIYFQGTGAADDSGLPNDRFFAVRPEGSVSTLKIQRTERGDSAVYLCASSQGGDGYEQYFGPGTRLTVT.

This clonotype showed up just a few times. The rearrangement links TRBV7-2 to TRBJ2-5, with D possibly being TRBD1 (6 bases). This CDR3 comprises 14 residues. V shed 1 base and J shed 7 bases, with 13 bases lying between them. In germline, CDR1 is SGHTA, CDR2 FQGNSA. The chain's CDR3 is CASSLGGGKGTQYF. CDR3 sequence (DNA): TGTGCCAGCAGCTTAGGAGGGGGTAAAGGGACCCAGTACTTC.

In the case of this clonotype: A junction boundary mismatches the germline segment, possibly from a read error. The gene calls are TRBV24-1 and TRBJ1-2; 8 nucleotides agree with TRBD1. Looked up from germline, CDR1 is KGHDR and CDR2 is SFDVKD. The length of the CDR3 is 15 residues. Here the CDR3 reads CATSGPGQANYGYTF. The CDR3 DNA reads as TGTGCCACCAGTGGCCCGGGACAGGCCAACTACGGCTACACCTTC.

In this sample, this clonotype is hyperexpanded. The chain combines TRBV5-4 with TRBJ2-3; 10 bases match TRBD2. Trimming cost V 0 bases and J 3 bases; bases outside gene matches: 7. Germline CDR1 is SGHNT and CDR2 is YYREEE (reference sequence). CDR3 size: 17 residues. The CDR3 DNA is TGTGCCAGCAGCTTGGGACTAGCGGGCGTACTAACAGATACGCAGTATTTT. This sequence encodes CASSLGLAGVLTDTQYF.

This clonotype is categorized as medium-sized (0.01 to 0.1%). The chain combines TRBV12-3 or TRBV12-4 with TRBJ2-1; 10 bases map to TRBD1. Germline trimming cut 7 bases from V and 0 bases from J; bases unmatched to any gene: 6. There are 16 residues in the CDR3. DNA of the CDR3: TGTGCCAGCACGGGACAGGGGATTATCTCCTACAATGAGCAGTTCTTC. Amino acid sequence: CASTGQGIISYNEQFF.

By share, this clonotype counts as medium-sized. The CDR3 region is CASSQDPDDSYNEQFF. CDR3 DNA: TGTGCCAGCAGCCAAGATCCGGATGACTCCTACAATGAGCAGTTCTTC. V usage is TRBV14 and J usage is TRBJ2-1; no firm D call. In germline, CDR1 is SGHDN, CDR2 FVKESK. The V end was cut by 0 bases, the J end by 0 bases, with 9 bases between. CDR3 length: 16 amino acids.

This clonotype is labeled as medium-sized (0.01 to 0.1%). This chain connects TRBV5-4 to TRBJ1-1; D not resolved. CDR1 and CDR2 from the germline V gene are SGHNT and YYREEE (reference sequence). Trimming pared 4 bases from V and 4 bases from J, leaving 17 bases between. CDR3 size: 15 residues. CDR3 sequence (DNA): TGTGCCAGCAGCCCCTCCCAACAGCAGCTCACTGAAGCTTTCTTT. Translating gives CASSPSQQQLTEAFF.

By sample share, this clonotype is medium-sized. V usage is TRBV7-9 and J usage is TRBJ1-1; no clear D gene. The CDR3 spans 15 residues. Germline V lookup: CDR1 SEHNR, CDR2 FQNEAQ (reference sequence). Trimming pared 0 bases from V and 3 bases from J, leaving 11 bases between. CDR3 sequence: CASSLAPDRDTEAFF. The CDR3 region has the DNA TGTGCCAGCAGCTTAGCGCCAGACCGGGACACTGAAGCTTTCTTT.

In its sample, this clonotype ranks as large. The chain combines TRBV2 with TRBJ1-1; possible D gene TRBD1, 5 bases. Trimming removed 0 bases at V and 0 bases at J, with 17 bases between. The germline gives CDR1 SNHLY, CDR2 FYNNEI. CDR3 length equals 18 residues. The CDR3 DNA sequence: TGTGCCAGCAGTGAAGCGCTTGTGGTAGGGGAAATGAACACTGAAGCTTTCTTT. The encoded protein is CASSEALVVGEMNTEAFF.

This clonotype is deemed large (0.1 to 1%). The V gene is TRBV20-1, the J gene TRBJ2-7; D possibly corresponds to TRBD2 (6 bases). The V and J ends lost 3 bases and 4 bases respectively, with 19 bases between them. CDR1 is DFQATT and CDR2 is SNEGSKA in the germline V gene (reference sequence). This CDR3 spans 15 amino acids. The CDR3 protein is CSASPRDWGGYEQYF. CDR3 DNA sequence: TGCAGTGCTAGCCCCCGGGACTGGGGTGGGTACGAGCAGTACTTC.

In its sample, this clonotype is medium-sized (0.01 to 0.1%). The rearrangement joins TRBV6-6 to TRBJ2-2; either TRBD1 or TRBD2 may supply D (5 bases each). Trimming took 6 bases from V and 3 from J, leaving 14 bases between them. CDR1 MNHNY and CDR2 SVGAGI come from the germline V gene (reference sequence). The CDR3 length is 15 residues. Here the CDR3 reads CASRESLGDTGELFF. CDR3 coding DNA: TGTGCCAGCAGGGAAAGTTTGGGGGACACCGGGGAGCTGTTTTTT.

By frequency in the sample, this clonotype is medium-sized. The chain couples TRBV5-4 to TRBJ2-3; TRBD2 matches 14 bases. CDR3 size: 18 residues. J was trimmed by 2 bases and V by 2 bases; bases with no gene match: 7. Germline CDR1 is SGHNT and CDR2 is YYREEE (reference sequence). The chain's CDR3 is CASSFPTSGGVVTDTQYF. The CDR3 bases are TGTGCCAGCAGCTTCCCGACTAGCGGGGGGGTCGTCACAGATACGCAGTATTTT.

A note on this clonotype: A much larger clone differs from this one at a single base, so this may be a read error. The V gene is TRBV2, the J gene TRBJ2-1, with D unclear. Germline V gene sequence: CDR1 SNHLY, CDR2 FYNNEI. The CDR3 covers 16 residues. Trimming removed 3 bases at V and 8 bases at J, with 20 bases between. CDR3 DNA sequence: TGTGCCAGCAGTGATCCCTCCGAAGCCATGTCAGATGAGCAGTTCTTC. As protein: CASSDPSEAMSDEQFF.

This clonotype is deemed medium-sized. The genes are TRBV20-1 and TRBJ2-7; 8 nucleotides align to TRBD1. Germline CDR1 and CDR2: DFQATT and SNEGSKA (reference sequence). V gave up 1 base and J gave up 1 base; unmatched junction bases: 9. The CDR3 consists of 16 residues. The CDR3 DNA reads TGCAGTGCTAGAGGCCTACCCGACAGGGGATCCTACGAGCAGTACTTC. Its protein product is CSARGLPDRGSYEQYF.

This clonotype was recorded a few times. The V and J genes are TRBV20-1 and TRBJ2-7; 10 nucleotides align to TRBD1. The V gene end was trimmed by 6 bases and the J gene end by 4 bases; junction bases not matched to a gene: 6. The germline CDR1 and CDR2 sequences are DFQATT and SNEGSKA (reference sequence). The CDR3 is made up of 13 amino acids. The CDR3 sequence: CSARTGGSYEQYF. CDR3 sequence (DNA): TGCAGTGCCCGGACAGGGGGGTCGTACGAGCAGTACTTC.

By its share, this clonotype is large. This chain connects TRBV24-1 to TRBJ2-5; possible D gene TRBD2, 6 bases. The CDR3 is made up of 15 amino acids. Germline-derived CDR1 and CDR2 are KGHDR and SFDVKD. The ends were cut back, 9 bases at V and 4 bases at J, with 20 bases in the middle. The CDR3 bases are TGTGCCACCGGTGGGACTTTTGGGGTAATAGAGACCCAGTACTTC. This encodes CATGGTFGVIETQYF.

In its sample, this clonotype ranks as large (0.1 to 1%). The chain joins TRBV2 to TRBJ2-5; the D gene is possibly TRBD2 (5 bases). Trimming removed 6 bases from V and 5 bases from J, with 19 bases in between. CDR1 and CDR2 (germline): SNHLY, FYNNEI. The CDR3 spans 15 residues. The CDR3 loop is CASRASGRSGETQYF. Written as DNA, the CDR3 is TGTGCCAGCAGGGCGTCGGGCAGGTCGGGGGAGACCCAGTACTTC.

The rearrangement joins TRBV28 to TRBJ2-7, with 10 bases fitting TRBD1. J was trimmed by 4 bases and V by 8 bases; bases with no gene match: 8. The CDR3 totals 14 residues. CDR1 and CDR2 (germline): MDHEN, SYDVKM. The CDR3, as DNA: TGTGCCAGCCGTCCGGGACAGGGGACATACGAGCAGTACTTC. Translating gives CASRPGQGTYEQYF.

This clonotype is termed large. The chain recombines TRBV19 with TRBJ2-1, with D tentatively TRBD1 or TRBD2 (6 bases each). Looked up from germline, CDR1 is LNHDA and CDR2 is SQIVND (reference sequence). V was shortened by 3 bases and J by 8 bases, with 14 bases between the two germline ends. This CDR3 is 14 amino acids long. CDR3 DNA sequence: TGTGCCAGTAGTATGTTGGAGGGGGTCGATGAGCAGTTCTTC. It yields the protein CASSMLEGVDEQFF. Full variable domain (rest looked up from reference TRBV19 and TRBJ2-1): DGGITQSPKYLFRKEGQNVTLSCEQNLNHDAMYWYRQDPGQGLRLIYYSQIVNDFQKGDIAEGYSVSREKKESFPLTVTSAQKNPTAFYLCASSMLEGVDEQFFGPGTRLTVL.

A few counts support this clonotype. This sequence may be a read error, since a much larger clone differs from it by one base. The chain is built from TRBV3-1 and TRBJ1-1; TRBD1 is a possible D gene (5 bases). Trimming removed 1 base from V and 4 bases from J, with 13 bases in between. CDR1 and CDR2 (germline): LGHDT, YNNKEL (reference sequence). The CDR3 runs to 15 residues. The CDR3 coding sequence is TGTGCCAGCAGCCAAGGCGCGGGGCCCTGCACTGAAGCTTTCTTT. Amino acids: CASSQGAGPCTEAFF.

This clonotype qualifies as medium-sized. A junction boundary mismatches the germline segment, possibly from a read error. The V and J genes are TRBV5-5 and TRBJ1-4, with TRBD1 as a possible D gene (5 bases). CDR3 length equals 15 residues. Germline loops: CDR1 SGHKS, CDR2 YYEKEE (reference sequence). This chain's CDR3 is CASSSPGTSNEELFF. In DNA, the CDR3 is TGTGCCAGCAGCTCCCCCGGGACGTCTAATGAAGAACTGTTTTTT.

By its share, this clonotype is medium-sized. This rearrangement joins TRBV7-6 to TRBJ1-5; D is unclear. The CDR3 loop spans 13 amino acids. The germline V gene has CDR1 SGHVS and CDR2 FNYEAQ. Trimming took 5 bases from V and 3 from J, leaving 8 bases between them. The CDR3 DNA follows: TGTGCCAGCAGCCCCCAACCCAATCAGCCCCAGCATTTT. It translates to CASSPQPNQPQHF.

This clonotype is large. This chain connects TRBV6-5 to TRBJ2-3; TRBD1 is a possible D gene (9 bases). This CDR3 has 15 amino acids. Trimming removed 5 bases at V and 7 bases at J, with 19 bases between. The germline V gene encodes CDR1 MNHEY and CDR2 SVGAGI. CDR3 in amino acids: CASSDGGDRVNTQYF. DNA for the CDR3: TGTGCCAGCAGTGACGGGGGGGACAGGGTGAATACGCAGTATTTT.

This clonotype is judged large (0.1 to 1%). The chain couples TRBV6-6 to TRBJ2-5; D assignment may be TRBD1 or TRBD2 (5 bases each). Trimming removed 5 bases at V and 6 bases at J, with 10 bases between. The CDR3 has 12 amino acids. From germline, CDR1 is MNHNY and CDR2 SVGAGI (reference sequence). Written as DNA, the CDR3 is TGTGCCAGCAGTGACGAGGGGAAGACCCAGTACTTC. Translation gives CASSDEGKTQYF.